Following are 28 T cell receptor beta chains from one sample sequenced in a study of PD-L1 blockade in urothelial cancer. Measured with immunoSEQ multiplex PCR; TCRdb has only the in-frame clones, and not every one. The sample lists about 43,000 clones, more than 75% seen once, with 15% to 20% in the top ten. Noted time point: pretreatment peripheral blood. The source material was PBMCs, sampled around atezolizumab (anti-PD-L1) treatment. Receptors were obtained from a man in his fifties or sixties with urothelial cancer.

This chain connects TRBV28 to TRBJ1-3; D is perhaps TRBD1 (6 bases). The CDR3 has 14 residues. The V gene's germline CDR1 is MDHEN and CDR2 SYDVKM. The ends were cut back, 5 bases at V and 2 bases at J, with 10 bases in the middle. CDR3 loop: CASSIRDTGNTIYF. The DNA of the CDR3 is TGTGCCAGCAGTATACGGGACACTGGAAACACCATATATTTT.

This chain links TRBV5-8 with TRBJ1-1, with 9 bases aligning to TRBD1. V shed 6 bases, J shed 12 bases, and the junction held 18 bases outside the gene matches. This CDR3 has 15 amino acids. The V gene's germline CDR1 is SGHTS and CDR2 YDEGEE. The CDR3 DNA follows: TGTGCCAGCAACCCACAGGGGGCCCACCATTCAGCTACTTTCTTT. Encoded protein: CASNPQGAHHSATFF.

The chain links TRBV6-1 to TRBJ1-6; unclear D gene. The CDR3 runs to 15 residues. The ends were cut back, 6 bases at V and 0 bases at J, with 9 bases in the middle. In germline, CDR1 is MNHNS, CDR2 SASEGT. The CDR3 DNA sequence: TGTGCCAGCAGGCCAATTAGCTCCTATAATTCACCCCTCCACTTT. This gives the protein CASRPISSYNSPLHF.

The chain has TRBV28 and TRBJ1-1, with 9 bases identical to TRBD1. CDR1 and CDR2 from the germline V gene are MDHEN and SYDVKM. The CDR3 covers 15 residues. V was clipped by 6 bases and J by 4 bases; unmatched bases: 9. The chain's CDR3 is CASSKTGGEGTEAFF. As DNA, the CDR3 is TGTGCCAGCAGCAAAACAGGGGGCGAGGGCACTGAAGCTTTCTTT. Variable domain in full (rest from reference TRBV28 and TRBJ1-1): DVKVTQSSRYLVKRTGEKVFLECVQDMDHENMFWYRQDPGLGLRLIYFSYDVKMKEKGDIPEGYSVSREKKERFSLILESASTNQTSMYLCASSKTGGEGTEAFFGQGTRLTVV.

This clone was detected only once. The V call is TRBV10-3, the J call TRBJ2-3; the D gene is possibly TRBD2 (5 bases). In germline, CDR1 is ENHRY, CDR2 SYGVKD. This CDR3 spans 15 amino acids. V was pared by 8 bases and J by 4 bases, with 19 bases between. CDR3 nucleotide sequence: TGTGCCATCGGCTATATGCGGGCAGAGGCAGATACGCAGTATTTT. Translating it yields CAIGYMRAEADTQYF.

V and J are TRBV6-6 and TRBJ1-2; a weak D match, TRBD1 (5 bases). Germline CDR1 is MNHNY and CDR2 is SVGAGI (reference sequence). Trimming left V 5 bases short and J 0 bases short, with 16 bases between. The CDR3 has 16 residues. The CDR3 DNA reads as TGTGCCAGCAGTAATAAGGGGTTCTGGGCTAACTATGGCTACACCTTC. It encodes CASSNKGFWANYGYTF.

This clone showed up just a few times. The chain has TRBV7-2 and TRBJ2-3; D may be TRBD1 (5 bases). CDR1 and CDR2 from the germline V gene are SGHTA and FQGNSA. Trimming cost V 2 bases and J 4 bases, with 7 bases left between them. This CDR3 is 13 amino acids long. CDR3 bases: TGTGCCAGCAGCTTAAGACAGTCAGATACGCAGTATTTT. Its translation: CASSLRQSDTQYF.

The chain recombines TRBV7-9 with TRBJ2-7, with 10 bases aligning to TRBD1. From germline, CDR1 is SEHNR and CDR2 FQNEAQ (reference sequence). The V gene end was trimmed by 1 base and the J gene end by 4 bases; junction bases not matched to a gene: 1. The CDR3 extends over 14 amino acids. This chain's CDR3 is CASSLGQGAYEQYF. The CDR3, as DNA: TGTGCCAGCAGCTTAGGACAGGGGGCGTACGAGCAGTACTTC.

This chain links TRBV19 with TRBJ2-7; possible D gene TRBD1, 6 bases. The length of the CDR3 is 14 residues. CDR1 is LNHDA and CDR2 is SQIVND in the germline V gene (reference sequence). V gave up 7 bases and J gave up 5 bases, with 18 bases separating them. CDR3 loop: CASKGDRRDNEQYF. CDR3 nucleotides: TGTGCCAGTAAAGGGGACCGCCGGGACAACGAGCAGTACTTC.

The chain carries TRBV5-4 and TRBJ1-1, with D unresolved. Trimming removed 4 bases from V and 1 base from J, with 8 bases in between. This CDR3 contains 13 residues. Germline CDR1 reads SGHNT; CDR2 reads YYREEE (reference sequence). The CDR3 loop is CASSQTPNTEAFF. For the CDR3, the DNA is TGTGCCAGCAGCCAGACACCGAACACTGAAGCTTTCTTT.

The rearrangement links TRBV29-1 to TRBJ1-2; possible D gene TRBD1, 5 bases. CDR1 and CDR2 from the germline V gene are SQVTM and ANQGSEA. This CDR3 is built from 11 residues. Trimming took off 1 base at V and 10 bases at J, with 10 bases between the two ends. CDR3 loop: CSVEGQGLYTF. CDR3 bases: TGCAGCGTTGAAGGGCAGGGTCTCTACACCTTC. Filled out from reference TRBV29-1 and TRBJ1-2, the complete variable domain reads SAVISQKPSRDICQRGTSLTIQCQVDSQVTMMFWYRQQPGQSLTLIATANQGSEATYESGFVIDKFPISRPNLTFSTLTVSNMSPEDSSIYLCSVEGQGLYTFGSGTRLTVV.

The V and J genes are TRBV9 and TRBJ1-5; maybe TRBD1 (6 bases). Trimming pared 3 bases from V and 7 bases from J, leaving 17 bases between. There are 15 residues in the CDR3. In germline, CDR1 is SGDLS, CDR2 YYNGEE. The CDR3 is CASSAAGGGGQPQHF. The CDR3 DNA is TGTGCCAGCAGCGCAGCTGGGGGCGGGGGACAGCCCCAGCATTTT.

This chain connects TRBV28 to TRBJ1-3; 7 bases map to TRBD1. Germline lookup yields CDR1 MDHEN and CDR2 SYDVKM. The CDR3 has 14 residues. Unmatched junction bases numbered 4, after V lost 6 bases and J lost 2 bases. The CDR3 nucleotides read TGTGCCAGCAGGTTAACAGGGGCTGGAAACACCATATATTTT. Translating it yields CASRLTGAGNTIYF.

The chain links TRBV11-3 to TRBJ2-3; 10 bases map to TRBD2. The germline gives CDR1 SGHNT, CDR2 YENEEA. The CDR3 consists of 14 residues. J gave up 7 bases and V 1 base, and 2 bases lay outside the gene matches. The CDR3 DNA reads TGTGCCAGCAGCTTAGGGACTAGCGGTTATACGCAGTATTTT. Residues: CASSLGTSGYTQYF.

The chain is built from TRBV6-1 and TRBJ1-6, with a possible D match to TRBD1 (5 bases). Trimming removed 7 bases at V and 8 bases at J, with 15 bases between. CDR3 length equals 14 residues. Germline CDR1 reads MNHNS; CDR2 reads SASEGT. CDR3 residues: CASIPPGGHSPLHF. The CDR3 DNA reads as TGTGCCAGCATTCCACCGGGGGGACATTCACCCCTCCACTTT.

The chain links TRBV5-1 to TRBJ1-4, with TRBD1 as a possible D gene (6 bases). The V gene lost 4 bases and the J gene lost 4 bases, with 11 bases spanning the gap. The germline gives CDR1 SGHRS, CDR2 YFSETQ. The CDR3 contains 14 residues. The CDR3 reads CASSMGHDNEKLFF. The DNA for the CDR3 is TGCGCCAGCAGCATGGGACACGATAATGAAAAACTGTTTTTT.

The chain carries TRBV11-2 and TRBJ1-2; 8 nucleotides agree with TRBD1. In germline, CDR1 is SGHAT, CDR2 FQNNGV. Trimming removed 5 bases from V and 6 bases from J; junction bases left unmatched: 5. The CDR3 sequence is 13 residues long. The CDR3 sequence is CASSLGQADGYTF. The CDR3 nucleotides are TGTGCCAGCAGCCTGGGACAGGCGGATGGCTACACCTTC.

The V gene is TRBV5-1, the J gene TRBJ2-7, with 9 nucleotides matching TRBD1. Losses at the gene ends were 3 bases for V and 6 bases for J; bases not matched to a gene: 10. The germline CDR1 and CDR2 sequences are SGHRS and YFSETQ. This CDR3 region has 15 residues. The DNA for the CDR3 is TGCGCCAGCAGCTCTCAGGACAGGGGCAGGGTCGAGCAGTACTTC. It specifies CASSSQDRGRVEQYF.

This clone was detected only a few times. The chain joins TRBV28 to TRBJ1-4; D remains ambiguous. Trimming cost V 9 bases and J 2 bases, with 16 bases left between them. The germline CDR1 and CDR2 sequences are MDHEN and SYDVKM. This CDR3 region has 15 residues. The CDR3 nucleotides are TGTGCCAGTTCAAACAACCCGATGACTAATGAAAAACTGTTTTTT. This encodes CASSNNPMTNEKLFF. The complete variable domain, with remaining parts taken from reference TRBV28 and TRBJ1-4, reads DVKVTQSSRYLVKRTGEKVFLECVQDMDHENMFWYRQDPGLGLRLIYFSYDVKMKEKGDIPEGYSVSREKKERFSLILESASTNQTSMYLCASSNNPMTNEKLFFGSGTQLSVL.

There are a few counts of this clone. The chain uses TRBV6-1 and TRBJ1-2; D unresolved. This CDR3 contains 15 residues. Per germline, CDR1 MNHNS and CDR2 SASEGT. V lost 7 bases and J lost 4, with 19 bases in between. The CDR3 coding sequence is TGTGCCAGCACCTCTCGCCACGCCGGTGGCTATGGCTACACCTTC. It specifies CASTSRHAGGYGYTF.

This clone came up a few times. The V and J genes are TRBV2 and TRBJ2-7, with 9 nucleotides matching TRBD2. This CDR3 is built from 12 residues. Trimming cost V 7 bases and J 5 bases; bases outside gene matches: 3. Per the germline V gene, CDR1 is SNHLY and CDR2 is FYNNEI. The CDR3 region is CASTGLADEQYF. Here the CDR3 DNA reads TGTGCCAGCACGGGACTAGCCGACGAGCAGTACTTC. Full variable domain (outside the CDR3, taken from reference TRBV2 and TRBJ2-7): EPEVTQTPSHQVTQMGQEVILRCVPISNHLYFYWYRQILGQKVEFLVSFYNNEISEKSEIFDDQFSVERPDGSNFTLKIRSTKLEDSAMYFCASTGLADEQYFGPGTRLTVT.

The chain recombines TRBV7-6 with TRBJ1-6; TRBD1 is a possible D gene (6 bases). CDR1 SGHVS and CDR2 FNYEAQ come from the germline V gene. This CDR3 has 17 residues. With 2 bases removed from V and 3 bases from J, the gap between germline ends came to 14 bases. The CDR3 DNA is TGTGCCAGCAGCTTACGAGGGGGAGGGGGCTATAATTCACCCCTCCACTTT. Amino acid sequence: CASSLRGGGGYNSPLHF.

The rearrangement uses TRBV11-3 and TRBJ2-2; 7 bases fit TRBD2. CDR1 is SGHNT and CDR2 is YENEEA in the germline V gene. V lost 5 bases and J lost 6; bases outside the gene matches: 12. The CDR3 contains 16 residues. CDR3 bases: TGTGCCAGCAGCCCCGGGGGGAAAGGCTATCCCGGGGAGCTGTTTTTT. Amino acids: CASSPGGKGYPGELFF. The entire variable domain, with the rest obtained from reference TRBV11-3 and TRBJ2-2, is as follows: EAGVVQSPRYKIIEKKQPVAFWCNPISGHNTLYWYLQNLGQGPELLIRYENEEAVDDSQLPKDRFSAERLKGVDSTLKIQPAELGDSAVYLCASSPGGKGYPGELFFGEGSRLTVL.

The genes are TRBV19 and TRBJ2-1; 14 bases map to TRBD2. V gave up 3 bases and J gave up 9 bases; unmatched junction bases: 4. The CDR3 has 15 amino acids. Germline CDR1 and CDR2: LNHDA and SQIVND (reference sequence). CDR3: CASSIGTSGSLEQFF. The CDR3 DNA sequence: TGTGCCAGTAGTATTGGGACTAGCGGGAGCCTTGAGCAGTTCTTC. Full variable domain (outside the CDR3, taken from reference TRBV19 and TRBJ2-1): DGGITQSPKYLFRKEGQNVTLSCEQNLNHDAMYWYRQDPGQGLRLIYYSQIVNDFQKGDIAEGYSVSREKKESFPLTVTSAQKNPTAFYLCASSIGTSGSLEQFFGPGTRLTVL.

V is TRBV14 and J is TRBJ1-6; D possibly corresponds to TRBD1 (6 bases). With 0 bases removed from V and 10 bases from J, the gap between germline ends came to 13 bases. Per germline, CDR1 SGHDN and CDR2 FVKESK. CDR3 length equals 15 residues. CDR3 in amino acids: CASSQDPQGKSPLHF. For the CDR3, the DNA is TGTGCCAGCAGCCAAGATCCCCAGGGGAAATCACCCCTCCACTTT.

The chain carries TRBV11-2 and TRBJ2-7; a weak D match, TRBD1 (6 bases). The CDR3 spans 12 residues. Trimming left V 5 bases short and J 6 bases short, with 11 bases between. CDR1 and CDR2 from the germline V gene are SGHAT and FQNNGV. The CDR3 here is CASSRWTAEQYF. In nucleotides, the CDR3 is TGTGCCAGCAGCCGCTGGACAGCCGAGCAGTACTTC.

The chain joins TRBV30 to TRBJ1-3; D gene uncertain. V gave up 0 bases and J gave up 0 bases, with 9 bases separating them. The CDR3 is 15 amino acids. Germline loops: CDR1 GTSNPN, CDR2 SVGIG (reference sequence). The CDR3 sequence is CAWSVDLLSGNTIYF. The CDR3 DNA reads TGTGCCTGGAGTGTAGACTTACTCTCTGGAAACACCATATATTTT. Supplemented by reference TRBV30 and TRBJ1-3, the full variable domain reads SQTIHQWPATLVQPVGSPLSLECTVEGTSNPNLYWYRQAAGRGLQLLFYSVGIGQISSEVPQNLSASRPQDRQFILSSKKLLLSDSGFYLCAWSVDLLSGNTIYFGEGSWLTVV.

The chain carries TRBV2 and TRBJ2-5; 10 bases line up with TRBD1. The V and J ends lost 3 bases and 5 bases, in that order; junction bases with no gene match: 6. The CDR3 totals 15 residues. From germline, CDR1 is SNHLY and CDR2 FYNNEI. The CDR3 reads CASSDRQGAGETQYF. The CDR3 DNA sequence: TGTGCCAGCAGTGACCGACAGGGGGCTGGGGAGACCCAGTACTTC.